The TCR beta chain under discussion was sequenced for a study of T cell responses to AZD1222 COVID-19 vaccine. Notes on the study in general: Spike-specific TCR breadth rose after two AZD1222 doses, and depth rose as well. Donors in the cohort were predominantly white British and more often female, and clonal diversity was possibly underestimated.

This table comes from immunoSEQ multiplex PCR, and its TCRdb copy is limited to in-frame clones, with some not included. Of about 130,000 clones detected, about nine tenths appear once; the ten largest clones hold about a fifth. As for this clone: Its antigen is as yet unknown.

The sequencing used peripheral blood, collected on day 0 of AZD1222 vaccination. This TCR was sampled from an adult in good health.

CDR3 loop: CASNKQQGNTGELFF. CDR3 nucleotides: TGCGCCAGCAACAAACAACAGGGGAACACCGGGGAGCTGTTTTTT. The chain combines TRBV5-1 with TRBJ2-2; weak D call: TRBD1 (6 bases). Germline V gene sequence: CDR1 SGHRS, CDR2 YFSETQ. The germline V and J ends were trimmed by 6 bases and 1 base, with 13 bases remaining between them. The CDR3 extends over 15 amino acids.